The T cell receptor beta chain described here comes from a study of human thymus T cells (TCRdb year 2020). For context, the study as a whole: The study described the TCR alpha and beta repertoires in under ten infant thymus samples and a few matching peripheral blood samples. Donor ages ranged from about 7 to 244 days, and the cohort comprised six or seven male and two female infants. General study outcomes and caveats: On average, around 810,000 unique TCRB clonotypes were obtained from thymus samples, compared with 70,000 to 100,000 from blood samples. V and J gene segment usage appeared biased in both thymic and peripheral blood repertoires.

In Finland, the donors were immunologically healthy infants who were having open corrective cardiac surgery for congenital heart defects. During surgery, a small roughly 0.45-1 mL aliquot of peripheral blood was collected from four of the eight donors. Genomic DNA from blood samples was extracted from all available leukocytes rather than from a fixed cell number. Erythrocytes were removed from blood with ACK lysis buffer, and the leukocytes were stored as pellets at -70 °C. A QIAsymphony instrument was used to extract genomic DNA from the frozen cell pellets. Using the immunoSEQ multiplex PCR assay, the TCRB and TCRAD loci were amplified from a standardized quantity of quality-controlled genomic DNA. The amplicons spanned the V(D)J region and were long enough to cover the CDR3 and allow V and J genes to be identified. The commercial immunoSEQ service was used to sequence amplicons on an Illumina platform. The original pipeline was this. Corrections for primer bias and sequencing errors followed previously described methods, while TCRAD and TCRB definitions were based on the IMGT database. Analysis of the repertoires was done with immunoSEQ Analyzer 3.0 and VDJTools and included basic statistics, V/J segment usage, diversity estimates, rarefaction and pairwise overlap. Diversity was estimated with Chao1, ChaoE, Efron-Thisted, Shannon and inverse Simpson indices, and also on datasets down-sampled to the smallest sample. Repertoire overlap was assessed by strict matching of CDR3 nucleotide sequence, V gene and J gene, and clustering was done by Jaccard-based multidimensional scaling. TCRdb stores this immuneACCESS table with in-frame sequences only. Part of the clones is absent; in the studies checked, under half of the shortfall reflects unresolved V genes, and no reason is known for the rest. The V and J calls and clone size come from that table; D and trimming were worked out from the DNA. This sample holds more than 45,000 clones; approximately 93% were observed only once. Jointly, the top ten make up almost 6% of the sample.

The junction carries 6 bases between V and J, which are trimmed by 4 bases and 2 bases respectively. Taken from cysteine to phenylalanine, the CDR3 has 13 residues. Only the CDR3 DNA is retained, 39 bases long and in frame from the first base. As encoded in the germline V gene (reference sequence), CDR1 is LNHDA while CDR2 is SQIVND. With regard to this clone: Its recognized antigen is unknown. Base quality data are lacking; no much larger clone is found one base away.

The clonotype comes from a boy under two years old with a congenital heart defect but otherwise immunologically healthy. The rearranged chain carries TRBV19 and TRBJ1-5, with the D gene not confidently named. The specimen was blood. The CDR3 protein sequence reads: CASSSGRNQPQHF. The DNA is TGTGCCAGTAGTAGCGGGCGCAATCAGCCCCAGCATTTT.